The clone carrying this T cell receptor beta chain was recorded at least ten times. Antigen unknown. TCRdb used MiXCR to reprocess the RACE reads, holding one entry per CDR3 protein. Of around 380,000 distinct CDR3 sequences in the sample, 4.8% are singletons; the top ten hold approximately 2.3%. The time point denotes: patch test 1, 2 weeks after DPC sensitization. Specified treatment: therapeutic diphenylcyclopropenone sensitization with weekly scalp DPC. This CDR3 is 13 amino acids long. Trimming took off 1 base at V and 3 bases at J, with 9 bases between the two ends. Germline loops: CDR1 SQVTM, CDR2 ANQGSEA. The data belong to a study of human T cells and chemical hapten exposure. The overall study: Patches that contained 0.01% DPC were applied to the upper back and read at 6 days. From small differences in pooled library volume came most of the variation in per-sample TCR yields.

Study results and limitations: Expanded TCRs showed more large CDR3 clusters than pre-sensitization or healthy control sets. Sensitizing to DPC left TCRs with a frequency above 1 in 1000 unaltered.

This TCR was recovered from a woman aged 50 to 60 with alopecia areata. Some clones in this sample may be carry-over from other donors' samples. The genes are TRBV29-1 and TRBJ1-2; weak D call: TRBD1 (5 bases). The sample here was whole blood, taken in connection with sensitization to the hapten diphenylcyclopropenone (DPC). CDR3 in DNA: TGCAGCGTTGAAGCAGGGACCCACTATGGCTACACCTTC. Amino acids: CSVEAGTHYGYTF. Combining the CDR3 with reference TRBV29-1 and TRBJ1-2 gives the whole variable domain SAVISQKPSRDICQRGTSLTIQCQVDSQVTMMFWYRQQPGQSLTLIATANQGSEATYESGFVIDKFPISRPNLTFSTLTVSNMSPEDSSIYLCSVEAGTHYGYTFGSGTRLTVV.